A single sample gave rise to the 28 T cell receptor beta chains below, sequenced in a study of T cells in Graves' hyperthyroidism and ophthalmopathy. TCR beta CDR3 region amplification was performed from RNA transcripts. HTBI primers were employed in a first-round RT-PCR of the TCR CDR3. TCRdb re-called the multiplex PCR reads through MiXCR, storing one row per CDR3 protein. The sample yields under 300,000 distinct CDR3 sequences, about 20% seen once. Sequencing used blood. All receptors come from a young man with Graves' ophthalmopathy.

For this clonotype: A much larger clone differs by one base, so this may be a read error. The chain combines TRBV4-1 with TRBJ2-1, with D unresolved. The CDR3 has 13 residues. The germline V gene has CDR1 MGHRA and CDR2 YSYEKL. The CDR3 spells CAGSLQTPDEQFF. CDR3 DNA sequence: TGCGCCGGCAGCCTTCAGACGCCGGATGAGCAGTTCTTC.

This rearrangement joins TRBV7-3 to TRBJ1-1; 7 bases align to TRBD1. After removal of 5 bases from V and 7 bases from J, the junction contained 10 bases not matched to a gene. The germline V gene has CDR1 SGHTA and CDR2 FQGTGA. The CDR3 loop spans 14 amino acids. The CDR3 nucleotides are TGTGCCAGCAGCGAAAGGGGGACAGAGATTGAAGCTTTCTTT. This translates into CASSERGTEIEAFF.

The chain combines TRBV7-3 with TRBJ2-5; the match to TRBD2 covers 9 bases. Germline lookup yields CDR1 SGHTA and CDR2 FQGTGA. The CDR3 totals 15 residues. Losses at the gene ends were 2 bases for V and 1 base for J; bases not matched to a gene: 2. Here the CDR3 reads CASSLGGLAQETQYF. In DNA form, the CDR3 reads TGTGCCAGCAGCTTAGGGGGACTAGCCCAAGAGACCCAGTACTTC.

The rearrangement uses TRBV29-1 and TRBJ2-3; 13 positions agree with TRBD2. J lost 2 bases, V lost 7 bases, and 9 bases had no gene match. The CDR3 has 16 amino acids. Germline V gene data show CDR1 as SQVTM and CDR2 as ANQGSEA. CDR3 nucleotide sequence: TGCAGCGGGCAGGGACTAGCGGGGAGACTCACAGATACGCAGTATTTT. As protein: CSGQGLAGRLTDTQYF.

This clonotype was seen ten or more times. The V call is TRBV18, the J call TRBJ2-7, with TRBD1 as a possible D gene (6 bases). The CDR3 extends over 12 amino acids. Looked up from germline, CDR1 is KGHSH and CDR2 is LQKENI. V gave up 3 bases and J gave up 6 bases, with 9 bases separating them. This CDR3 is CASSPVDSEQYF. For the CDR3, the DNA is TGTGCCAGCTCACCGGTGGACAGCGAGCAGTACTTC.

This clonotype was counted at least ten times. The rearrangement links TRBV3-1 to TRBJ1-4; 7 nucleotides line up with TRBD1. Germline values: CDR1 LGHDT, CDR2 YNNKEL (reference sequence). Trimming took 6 bases from V and 7 from J; bases not matched to a gene: 8. This CDR3 spans 14 amino acids. The CDR3 sequence is CASRGEGAGEKLFF. The CDR3 DNA is TGTGCCAGCAGAGGAGAGGGGGCAGGTGAAAAACTGTTTTTT. Complete variable domain (other parts from reference TRBV3-1 and TRBJ1-4): DTAVSQTPKYLVTQMGNDKSIKCEQNLGHDTMYWYKQDSKKFLKIMFSYNNKELIINETVPNRFSPKSPDKAHLNLHINSLELGDSAVYFCASRGEGAGEKLFFGSGTQLSVL.

The rearrangement uses TRBV20-1 and TRBJ1-5, with no clear D. Looked up from germline, CDR1 is DFQATT and CDR2 is SNEGSKA (reference sequence). The CDR3 has 14 residues. V was clipped by 6 bases and J by 0 bases, with 12 bases between them. The CDR3, as DNA: TGCAGTGCCGCTCCCCGTTATAGCAATCAGCCCCAGCATTTT. Protein: CSAAPRYSNQPQHF.

The chain couples TRBV18 to TRBJ1-5; D is ambiguous. The V end lost 0 bases, the J end lost 9 bases, and 18 bases lay between the germline ends. This CDR3 has 16 amino acids. Germline V gene lookup returns CDR1 KGHSH and CDR2 LQKENI. CDR3 in amino acids: CASSPPGSTNHPPQHF. CDR3 DNA: TGTGCCAGCTCACCACCGGGCTCTACGAACCATCCGCCCCAGCATTTT.

The rearrangement links TRBV6-5 to TRBJ2-1; D is perhaps TRBD2 (7 bases). CDR3 length: 19 residues. V lost 0 bases and J lost 8, with 26 bases in between. The germline CDR1 and CDR2 sequences are MNHEY and SVGAGI. The CDR3 loop reads CASSYSIGGDPISPHEQFF. CDR3 nucleotides: TGTGCCAGCAGTTACTCGATAGGGGGGGACCCCATCTCCCCACATGAGCAGTTCTTC.

This clonotype was counted between two and nine times. The rearrangement links TRBV9 to TRBJ2-3; 10 bases align to TRBD2. After removal of 2 bases from V and 5 bases from J, the junction contained 2 bases not matched to a gene. The CDR3 runs 14 residues. The germline gives CDR1 SGDLS, CDR2 YYNGEE. DNA for the CDR3: TGTGCCAGCAGCGTTGTAGCGGGAGGAGATACGCAGTATTTT. It encodes CASSVVAGGDTQYF.

In regard to this clonotype: It may be a read error: a sequence one base away is much more abundant. CDR3 nucleotide sequence: TGTGCCAGCAGTTCGTCCGGGGCAGCTTCTTTTCGCGAGCAGTTCTTC. Translating it yields CASSSSGAASFREQFF. The chain recombines TRBV28 with TRBJ2-1; TRBD1 or TRBD2 may be the D gene (5 bases each). Germline V gene sequence: CDR1 MDHEN, CDR2 SYDVKM. Trimming stripped 4 bases from V and 10 bases from J, with 23 bases between. The CDR3 is made up of 16 amino acids.

Only a few counts were recorded for this clonotype. CDR3 nucleotide sequence: TGTGCCAGCAGTTGTGACAGGGGCCAAGAGACCCAGTACTTC. Translating gives CASSCDRGQETQYF. V is TRBV27 and J is TRBJ2-5; TRBD1 matches 8 bases. Germline assignment: CDR1 MNHEY and CDR2 SMNVEV (reference sequence). J lost 1 base, V lost 4 bases, and 2 bases had no gene match. The CDR3 runs 14 residues.

This clonotype was seen at least ten times. The chain is built from TRBV3-1 and TRBJ2-5; D possibly corresponds to TRBD1 (5 bases). Germline values: CDR1 LGHDT, CDR2 YNNKEL (reference sequence). The CDR3 contains 14 residues. With 2 bases removed from V and 7 bases from J, the gap between germline ends came to 14 bases. CDR3 sequence reads: CASSQRTGSGTQYF. The CDR3 DNA reads as TGTGCCAGCAGCCAACGAACAGGCTCGGGGACCCAGTACTTC.

The sample holds a few counts of this clonotype. This chain connects TRBV5-6 to TRBJ1-2; no clear D. Deletions cut 7 bases from V and 7 bases from J, with 23 bases between. Germline loops: CDR1 SGHDT, CDR2 YYEEEE. The CDR3 is made up of 15 amino acids. Here the CDR3 DNA reads TGTGCCAGCGTCCATATGGCTTCCCTCAGCGGTGGCTACACCTTC. The encoded protein is CASVHMASLSGGYTF.

This clonotype showed up just a few times. V gene TRBV5-4 combines with J gene TRBJ1-2; D not certain. V shed 2 bases and J shed 2 bases, with 10 bases lying between them. The CDR3 sequence is 14 residues long. Looked up from germline, CDR1 is SGHNT and CDR2 is YYREEE (reference sequence). This CDR3 reads CASSFIRTNYGYTF. CDR3 in DNA: TGTGCCAGCAGCTTTATCCGGACGAACTATGGCTACACCTTC.

There are many counts of this clonotype. The chain uses TRBV3-1 and TRBJ2-7, with D uncertain. The V gene's germline CDR1 is LGHDT and CDR2 YNNKEL (reference sequence). This CDR3 is built from 14 residues. V lost 0 bases and J 9 bases, leaving 15 bases between the germline ends. For the CDR3, the DNA is TGTGCCAGCAGCCAAGATCACGGTTACGGCGGGCAGTACTTC. Translating it yields CASSQDHGYGGQYF.

In its sample, this clonotype was seen many times. The rearrangement links TRBV5-1 to TRBJ1-1, with D unclear. Germline V gene data show CDR1 as SGHRS and CDR2 as YFSETQ. The CDR3 is made up of 12 amino acids. Trimming left V 0 bases short and J 6 bases short, with 6 bases between. The CDR3 DNA sequence: TGCGCCAGCAGCTTGGAGGGTCCTGAAGCTTTCTTT. Protein product: CASSLEGPEAFF.

The chain carries TRBV10-3 and TRBJ2-1; D gene uncertain. Germline CDR1 reads ENHRY; CDR2 reads SYGVKD. V gave up 4 bases and J gave up 5 bases, with 9 bases separating them. The CDR3 extends over 13 amino acids. The CDR3 loop is CAISGRPDNEQFF. Here the CDR3 DNA reads TGTGCCATCAGTGGCCGGCCGGACAATGAGCAGTTCTTC.

This clonotype appeared a few times. V usage is TRBV7-9 and J usage is TRBJ2-2; TRBD2 aligns across 9 bases. Looked up from germline, CDR1 is SEHNR and CDR2 is FQNEAQ (reference sequence). The CDR3 is 16 amino acids. V lost 2 bases and J lost 5; bases outside the gene matches: 6. For the CDR3, the DNA is TGTGCCAGCAGCTTATGGCCTAGCGGGACAACCGGGGAGCTGTTTTTT. Translating gives CASSLWPSGTTGELFF.

The J gene is TRBJ2-5, the V gene TRBV20-1; D is perhaps TRBD2 (5 bases). Germline V lookup: CDR1 DFQATT, CDR2 SNEGSKA (reference sequence). Trimming took 7 bases from V and 5 from J, leaving 17 bases between them. The length of the CDR3 is 13 residues. The CDR3 is CSETGIGRETQYF. The CDR3 nucleotides are TGCAGTGAAACGGGAATTGGACGGGAGACCCAGTACTTC.

This clonotype appeared many times. J is TRBJ2-5 and V is TRBV11-2; 16 nucleotides line up with TRBD2. CDR3 length: 14 amino acids. V trimming: 4 bases; J trimming: 12 bases; junction bases outside the gene matches: 5. Per the germline V gene, CDR1 is SGHAT and CDR2 is FQNNGV. The CDR3 here is CASSSSGTSGREYF. DNA for the CDR3: TGTGCCAGCAGCTCCTCCGGGACTAGCGGGAGGGAGTACTTC.

This clonotype was seen at least ten times. The CDR3 DNA sequence: TGTGCCAGCAGTGGGGCAGCTGACTCTCATGGCTACACCTTC. Encoded protein: CASSGAADSHGYTF. The chain couples TRBV2 to TRBJ1-2, with D hard to call. Germline V CDR1 and CDR2: SNHLY, FYNNEI. The CDR3 contains 14 residues. V was shortened by 4 bases and J by 6 bases, with 15 bases between the two germline ends.

The genes are TRBV29-1 and TRBJ2-3, with TRBD2 matching 12 bases. Germline CDR1 and CDR2: SQVTM and ANQGSEA. The ends lost 5 bases at V and 0 bases at J; junction bases unmatched: 6. The CDR3 has 16 residues. This chain's CDR3 is CSVQGLAGFSTDTQYF. The CDR3 coding sequence is TGCAGCGTTCAAGGACTAGCGGGGTTTAGCACAGATACGCAGTATTTT.

This clonotype has just a few counts. The chain carries TRBV24-1 and TRBJ1-6; no firm D call. Trimming stripped 8 bases from V and 9 bases from J, with 10 bases between. This CDR3 spans 12 amino acids. Germline CDR1 reads KGHDR; CDR2 reads SFDVKD. CDR3 DNA: TGTGCCACCACCTGGCCAGGTTCACCCCTCCACTTT. Translation gives CATTWPGSPLHF.

This clonotype was counted a few times. J is TRBJ2-3 and V is TRBV5-1; 7 bases agree with TRBD1. Germline V CDR1 and CDR2: SGHRS, YFSETQ. The junction had 11 bases not matched to a gene; V was cut back by 4 bases and J by 6 bases. The CDR3 consists of 15 residues. The DNA for the CDR3 is TGCGCCAGCAGCATCCGGGACAGCAACCAGGATACGCAGTATTTT. Amino acid sequence: CASSIRDSNQDTQYF.

This rearrangement joins TRBV19 to TRBJ2-1, with a possible D match to TRBD2 (5 bases). CDR1 is LNHDA and CDR2 is SQIVND in the germline V gene (reference sequence). The length of the CDR3 is 13 residues. The germline V and J ends were trimmed by 3 bases and 10 bases, with 13 bases remaining between them. CDR3 nucleotides: TGTGCCAGTAGTATTGGACTTCGTGTAGAGCAGTTCTTC. Amino acid sequence: CASSIGLRVEQFF. The complete variable domain, with remaining parts taken from reference TRBV19 and TRBJ2-1, reads DGGITQSPKYLFRKEGQNVTLSCEQNLNHDAMYWYRQDPGQGLRLIYYSQIVNDFQKGDIAEGYSVSREKKESFPLTVTSAQKNPTAFYLCASSIGLRVEQFFGPGTRLTVL.

This clonotype has only a few counts. This chain connects TRBV7-6 to TRBJ2-7; 7 bases are shared with TRBD2. The CDR3 sequence is 16 residues long. V lost 0 bases to trimming and J lost 4 bases; unmatched junction nucleotides: 9. Germline assignment: CDR1 SGHVS and CDR2 FNYEAQ. The CDR3 loop reads CASSLAGGGIYYEQYF. The CDR3 coding sequence is TGTGCCAGCAGCTTAGCGGGGGGGGGTATTTATTACGAGCAGTACTTC.

In its sample, this clonotype was seen a few times. This chain links TRBV7-8 with TRBJ2-1; weak D call: TRBD2 (6 bases). Trimming left V 5 bases short and J 0 bases short, with 20 bases between. CDR1 is SGHVS, CDR2 FQNEAQ, per germline. This CDR3 has 18 amino acids. CDR3 in amino acids: CASSRRVAEGSSYNEQFF. The CDR3 nucleotides read TGTGCCAGCAGCCGCCGGGTAGCGGAGGGTAGCTCCTACAATGAGCAGTTCTTC.